Sequencing of this T cell receptor beta chain was carried out in a study of T cell responses to AZD1222 COVID-19 vaccine. Regarding the study as a whole: Females made up more of the donors, who were largely white British, and clonal diversity may have come out too low. Per reports, nearly half of all spike-specific TCRs target regions that are unmutated in variants. Dominant at 160-218 and 743-854, vaccine-associated CD4 TCRs also spanned spike. Repertoires were collected only later (after the peak T cell response had occurred).

Germline values: CDR1 ENHRY, CDR2 SYGVKD. V lost 10 bases and J lost 6, with 15 bases in between. The CDR3 contains 12 residues. Generated by immunoSEQ multiplex PCR, the TCRdb table keeps only in-frame clones and is missing some. The repertoire includes 200,000 or so clones, about 89% of them detected once, and under 3.5% sits in the top ten. There are a few counts of this clone. Its cognate antigen is unknown. The material was peripheral blood, obtained on day 0 of MenACWY control vaccination. This chain uses TRBV10-3 with TRBJ1-2; weak D call: TRBD1 (5 bases). This sequence was found in an adult in good health. CDR3 sequence: CAKLTGSHGYTF. The CDR3 bases are TGTGCCAAACTTACAGGATCACATGGCTACACCTTC.